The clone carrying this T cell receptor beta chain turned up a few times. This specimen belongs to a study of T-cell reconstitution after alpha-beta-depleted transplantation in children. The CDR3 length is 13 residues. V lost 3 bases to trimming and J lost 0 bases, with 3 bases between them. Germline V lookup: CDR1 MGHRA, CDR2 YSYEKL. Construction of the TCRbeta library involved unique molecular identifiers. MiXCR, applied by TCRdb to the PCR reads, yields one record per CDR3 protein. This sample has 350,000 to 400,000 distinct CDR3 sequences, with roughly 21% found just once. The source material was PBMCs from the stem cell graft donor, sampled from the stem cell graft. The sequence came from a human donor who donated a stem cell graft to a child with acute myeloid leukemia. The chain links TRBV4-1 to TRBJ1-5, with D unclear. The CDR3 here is CASSQVSNQPQHF. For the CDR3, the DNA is TGCGCCAGCAGCCAGGTTAGCAATCAGCCCCAGCATTTT.